The present T cell receptor beta chain was sequenced within a study of molecular identifiers for immune sequencing clone quantification. TCRdb ran MiXCR on the PCR reads and lists one entry per CDR3 protein. Among approximately 90,000 distinct CDR3 sequences listed, 21% were seen once. CDR3 length equals 15 residues. Germline trimming cut 3 bases from V and 6 bases from J; bases unmatched to any gene: 11. From germline, CDR1 is GTSNPN and CDR2 SVGIG (reference sequence). The rearrangement uses TRBV30 and TRBJ1-2, with 9 bases identical to TRBD1. The TCR sequence derives from a human donor in good health. Some libraries in this study had Jurkat cell RNA spiked in. The sequencing input was naive CD8+ T cells from blood, with Jurkat cell RNA spiked in. As to subset: FACS-sorted CD8+CD4-CCR7+CD45RA+ naive T cells. CDR3 amino acids: CAWRDTWDRENGYTF. The DNA for the CDR3 is TGTGCCTGGAGAGATACATGGGACAGGGAGAATGGCTACACCTTC. The variable domain in full, with the rest retrieved from reference TRBV30 and TRBJ1-2, is SQTIHQWPATLVQPVGSPLSLECTVEGTSNPNLYWYRQAAGRGLQLLFYSVGIGQISSEVPQNLSASRPQDRQFILSSKKLLLSDSGFYLCAWRDTWDRENGYTFGSGTRLTVV.